A selection of T cell receptor beta chains follows, all from one sample in a study of blood T cell repertoires in COVID-19. This table comes from immunoSEQ multiplex PCR, and its TCRdb copy is limited to in-frame clones, with some not included. The repertoire holds roughly 250,000 clones, with around 89% as singletons. The sequenced sample consisted of PBMCs or T cells enriched from blood (not recorded which). These receptor sequences come from a man in his forties who had recovered from COVID-19. Each CDR3 is given with its conserved first and last residue. A D gene is named only where the DNA matches it firmly. Some rows have no size entry. The others give once, few or many, or a class for an expanded clone.

TRBJ1-6 | - | - | TRBV9 | TGTGCCAGCAGCGTAGAACATGGGCCTTATTCACCCCTCCACTTT | CASSVEHGPYSPLHF
TRBJ2-1 | - | - | TRBV6-5 | TGTGCCAGCGGGGGGTACAATGAGCAGTTCTTC | CASGGYNEQFF
TRBJ2-7 | TRBD1 | once | TRBV5-5 | TGTGCCAGCAGTCAGGACAGGGGCCCCTTTTTTGGGCAGTACTTC | CASSQDRGPFFGQYF
TRBJ2-2 | TRBD2 | - | TRBV6-5 | TGTGCCAGCACCAGGACTAGCGCCGCCGGGGAGCTGTTTTTT | CASTRTSAAGELFF
TRBJ1-1 | - | - | TRBV27 | TGTGCCAGCAGTTTAGGGGGGGGAACTGAAGCTTTCTTT | CASSLGGGTEAFF
TRBJ2-4 | TRBD1 | - | TRBV18 | TGTGCCAGCTCGTACGGGACAGGGGGGCCGTGGGACATTCAGTACTTC | CASSYGTGGPWDIQYF
TRBJ2-2 | TRBD1 | - | TRBV27 | TGTGCCAGCAGTTATGGGACAGGCCCCGAAAACACCGGGGAGCTGTTTTTT | CASSYGTGPENTGELFF
TRBJ1-5 | - | few | TRBV12-3/TRBV12-4 | TGTGCCAGCAGTTTAGGGACTTATCAGCCCCAGCATTTT | CASSLGTYQPQHF
TRBJ1-1 | - | - | TRBV7-6 | TGTGCCAGCAGCTTAGCTCCGGGTCGGGGCACTGAAGCTTTCTTT | CASSLAPGRGTEAFF
TRBJ2-3 | - | - | TRBV27 | TGTGCCAGCAGTTTAGGGAGGACGTTCACAGATACGCAGTATTTT | CASSLGRTFTDTQYF
TRBJ2-3 | TRBD2 | - | TRBV11-3 | TGTGCCAGCAGCTCACTGACTAGCGGTACGCAGTATTTT | CASSSLTSGTQYF
TRBJ2-7 | TRBD1 | - | TRBV27 | TGTGCCAGCAGCGGACAGGGGTCTGCCTACGAGCAGTACTTC | CASSGQGSAYEQYF
TRBJ2-5 | TRBD1 | - | TRBV6-5 | TGTGCCAGCAGCCGGACAGGGCATTGGGAGACCCAGTACTTC | CASSRTGHWETQYF
TRBJ1-5 | - | - | TRBV28 | TGTGCCAGCACCCGCGAACAGGCTTATCAGCCCCAGCATTTT | CASTREQAYQPQHF
TRBJ2-5 | TRBD1 | - | TRBV9 | TGTGCCAGCAGCGTAGGTCCTCGGACAGGGGGACTGGAGACCCAGTACTTC | CASSVGPRTGGLETQYF
TRBJ1-1 | TRBD1 | - | TRBV5-1 | TGCGCCAGCAGCGACCCGGGACAGGGTGAAGCTTTCTTT | CASSDPGQGEAFF
TRBJ2-3 | - | - | TRBV3-1/TRBV3-2 | TGTGCCAGCAGGCAAGCTTCTGATACGCAGTATTTT | CASRQASDTQYF